This T cell receptor (beta chain) was profiled in a study of blood T cell repertoires in COVID-19. Germline loops: CDR1 LNHNV, CDR2 YYDKDF (reference sequence). CDR3 length: 15 amino acids. The V and J ends lost 3 bases and 5 bases, in that order; junction bases with no gene match: 6. Clones were read by immunoSEQ multiplex PCR, and TCRdb kept only the in-frame ones, dropping some. The data contain about 270,000 clones, 65% to 85% of them singletons. The chain employs TRBV15 and TRBJ2-3, with 9 bases that match TRBD1. The clonotype originates from a man older than 75 with acute or convalescent COVID-19. Sequencing was done on a sample of peripheral blood. The CDR3 bases are TGTGCCACCAGCAGCGGGACAGGGAGTGGAGATACGCAGTATTTT. Translation: CATSSGTGSGDTQYF. The entire variable domain, with the rest obtained from reference TRBV15 and TRBJ2-3, is as follows: DAMVIQNPRYQVTQFGKPVTLSCSQTLNHNVMYWYQQKSSQAPKLLFHYYDKDFNNEADTPDNFQSRRPNTSFCFLDIRSPGLGDTAMYLCATSSGTGSGDTQYFGPGTRLTVL.